The clone carrying this TCR beta chain came up many times. These data originate in a study of regulatory T cells in long-lasting Graves disease. Trimming removed 7 bases at V and 4 bases at J, with 16 bases between. Germline V CDR1 and CDR2: MNHNS, SASEGT. This CDR3 region has 14 residues. Stated time point: persistent/refractory GD, antithyroid drugs over 5 years with positive TRAb. Extracted RNA from PBMCs served as the source of the TCR library. Assembly of TCR beta libraries relied on iRepertoire HTBI primers together with Arm-PCR of CDR3 regions. In TCRdb, the multiplex PCR reads were re-called with MiXCR into one record per CDR3 protein. The sample consists of roughly 500,000 distinct CDR3 sequences, roughly 20% of them appearing once.

The receptor comes from a female donor with Graves disease. V and J are TRBV6-1 and TRBJ1-2; D remains unclear. The sequences come from peripheral blood mononuclear cells (PBMCs), collected when the disease was refractory, from a patient treated with antithyroid drugs. This CDR3 reads CASTLEEGLYGYTF. CDR3 sequence (DNA): TGTGCCAGCACCTTAGAGGAGGGTCTCTATGGCTACACCTTC.